One and the same sample provided the 19 T cell receptor beta chains below, sequenced in a study of identical twins (dated by TCRdb to about 2016). The library was produced with 5' RACE. The sequencing machine was an Illumina HiSeq 2000. Through fastp at Q25 and MiXCR, TCRdb rebuilt clones from the public reads, retaining in-frame beta chains. Rows merge per CDR3 protein into single entries with the most common DNA and genes. This sample is represented by under 800,000 distinct CDR3 sequences; less than 25% of them were singletons. The ten largest clones add up to about 4.3% of the sample. These data were likewise used in another study, on T cells expressing NK-cell markers.

The material sequenced was PBMCs. Source of these receptors: a woman aged 18-30 years in good health.

This clonotype was recorded a few times. J is TRBJ1-1 and V is TRBV6-1; the D gene is possibly TRBD1 (6 bases). The germline V gene encodes CDR1 MNHNS and CDR2 SASEGT. The CDR3 is 14 amino acids. The V end was cut by 7 bases, the J end by 4 bases, with 16 bases between. The DNA for the CDR3 is TGTGCCAGCACCTCACCCGGGGGCGGCACTGAAGCTTTCTTT. Its translation is CASTSPGGGTEAFF.

The chain has TRBV7-9 and TRBJ1-4; D remains ambiguous. V was trimmed by 2 bases and J by 7 bases, leaving 5 bases between them. Germline values: CDR1 SEHNR, CDR2 FQNEAQ (reference sequence). This CDR3 has 12 residues. The CDR3 sequence: CASSLSPEKLFF. In DNA, the CDR3 is TGTGCCAGCAGCTTATCGCCTGAAAAACTGTTTTTT.

This rearrangement joins TRBV6-6 to TRBJ1-1, with no clear D. The CDR3 loop spans 13 amino acids. Trimming cost V 5 bases and J 2 bases, with 9 bases left between them. Germline CDR1 is MNHNY and CDR2 is SVGAGI (reference sequence). The CDR3 spells CASSPIVNTEAFF. The DNA for the CDR3 is TGTGCCAGCAGTCCAATAGTAAACACTGAAGCTTTCTTT.

This chain uses TRBV10-3 with TRBJ2-7; 7 positions agree with TRBD2. V was pared by 6 bases and J by 0 bases, with 2 bases of the junction left unmatched. The CDR3 covers 13 residues. Germline V lookup: CDR1 ENHRY, CDR2 SYGVKD. As DNA, the CDR3 is TGTGCCATCAGAGCGGGGAGCTCCTACGAGCAGTACTTC. Translation gives CAIRAGSSYEQYF.

In its sample, this clonotype was seen a few times. This sequence joins TRBV2 and TRBJ2-2, with 7 bases that match TRBD1. Unmatched junction bases numbered 16, after V lost 7 bases and J lost 5 bases. Germline loops: CDR1 SNHLY, CDR2 FYNNEI. This CDR3 contains 17 residues. The CDR3 loop is CASNPYPGQRLTGELFF. DNA for the CDR3: TGTGCCAGCAACCCATACCCGGGACAGAGGTTAACCGGGGAGCTGTTTTTT. Combining the CDR3 with reference TRBV2 and TRBJ2-2 gives the whole variable domain EPEVTQTPSHQVTQMGQEVILRCVPISNHLYFYWYRQILGQKVEFLVSFYNNEISEKSEIFDDQFSVERPDGSNFTLKIRSTKLEDSAMYFCASNPYPGQRLTGELFFGEGSRLTVL.

This clonotype came up a few times. This chain joins TRBV4-3 and TRBJ1-1, with D hard to call. This CDR3 has 16 residues. V lost 2 bases, J lost 2 bases, and 15 bases lay in between. Looked up from germline, CDR1 is LGHNA and CDR2 is YSLEER. The CDR3 loop is CASSQQALGSNTEAFF. Written as DNA, the CDR3 is TGCGCCAGCAGCCAACAAGCCCTGGGCAGCAACACTGAAGCTTTCTTT.

The chain combines TRBV5-1 with TRBJ2-1, with D unresolved. The V gene's germline CDR1 is SGHRS and CDR2 YFSETQ. The CDR3 has 14 residues. Trimming shortened V by 0 bases and J by 9 bases, and 13 bases separated the two germline ends. The CDR3 loop reads CASSLAAVASEQFF. The CDR3 nucleotides are TGCGCCAGCAGCTTGGCCGCGGTAGCTAGTGAGCAGTTCTTC.

This clonotype appeared many times. The gene calls are TRBV4-3 and TRBJ2-1; the D call may be TRBD1 or TRBD2 (5 bases each). Trimming removed 4 bases from V and 4 bases from J, with 14 bases in between. The CDR3 spans 15 residues. Germline-derived CDR1 and CDR2 are LGHNA and YSLEER. The chain's CDR3 is CASSPGRGTYNEQFF. In DNA, the CDR3 is TGCGCCAGCAGCCCGGGAAGGGGAACTTACAATGAGCAGTTCTTC.

The genes are TRBV6-2 or TRBV6-3 and TRBJ2-7, with TRBD1 identical over 7 bases. J lost 4 bases, V lost 8 bases, and 5 bases had no gene match. The CDR3 has 12 amino acids. The germline V gene has CDR1 MNHEY and CDR2 SVGEGT. The CDR3 sequence is CASGTVRYEQYF. Written as DNA, the CDR3 is TGTGCCAGCGGGACAGTACGGTACGAGCAGTACTTC.

The genes are TRBV5-6 and TRBJ2-2; D could derive from TRBD1 or TRBD2 (6 bases each). V dropped 6 bases and J dropped 9 bases, with 18 bases sitting between them. This CDR3 has 14 amino acids. Germline V gene lookup returns CDR1 SGHDT and CDR2 YYEEEE. CDR3 DNA sequence: TGTGCCAGCACCGAGGGGGGCTCTCGACGGGAGCTGTTTTTT. Its protein is CASTEGGSRRELFF.

The chain carries TRBV7-3 and TRBJ2-1; D could derive from TRBD1 or TRBD2 (5 bases each). Trimming took 0 bases from V and 8 from J, leaving 5 bases between them. The length of the CDR3 is 12 residues. Per the germline V gene, CDR1 is SGHTA and CDR2 is FQGTGA. The CDR3 DNA sequence: TGTGCCAGCAGCTTAACGGGACATGAGCAGTTCTTC. As protein: CASSLTGHEQFF.

The chain uses TRBV7-2 and TRBJ2-2; TRBD2 agrees at 7 bases. Losses at the gene ends were 5 bases for V and 5 bases for J; bases not matched to a gene: 11. The length of the CDR3 is 16 residues. In germline, CDR1 is SGHTA, CDR2 FQGNSA. The CDR3 region is CASSIPTSRRTGELFF. The CDR3 coding sequence is TGTGCCAGCAGCATCCCGACTAGCCGGAGGACCGGGGAGCTGTTTTTT.

This rearrangement joins TRBV7-2 to TRBJ2-1; 9 bases align to TRBD2. The CDR3 loop spans 15 amino acids. V lost 5 bases to trimming and J lost 8 bases; unmatched junction nucleotides: 10. CDR1 and CDR2 from the germline V gene are SGHTA and FQGNSA. CDR3 sequence reads: CASSHRTSDVHEQFF. CDR3 sequence (DNA): TGTGCCAGCAGCCACCGGACTAGCGACGTTCATGAGCAGTTCTTC.

This clonotype was seen more than once but under ten times. CDR3 sequence: CATRSGLAGNNEQFF. CDR3 nucleotide sequence: TGTGCCACCAGATCTGGACTAGCGGGAAACAATGAGCAGTTCTTC. The V call is TRBV15, the J call TRBJ2-1; TRBD2 aligns across 12 bases. Germline lookup yields CDR1 LNHNV and CDR2 YYDKDF (reference sequence). J lost 5 bases, V lost 6 bases, and 5 bases had no gene match. The length of the CDR3 is 15 residues.

The CDR3 spells CASSFNIGLAGPGTGTDTQYF. CDR3 nucleotides: TGTGCCAGCAGTTTTAATATCGGACTAGCGGGACCAGGGACCGGCACAGATACGCAGTATTTT. V gene TRBV12-3 or TRBV12-4 combines with J gene TRBJ2-3; TRBD2 aligns across 12 bases. Unmatched junction bases numbered 17, after V lost 3 bases and J lost 1 base. The CDR3 is 21 amino acids.

This clonotype was found many times. The CDR3 DNA is TGTGCCAGCGGGTCCTACGAGCAGTACTTC. It specifies CASGSYEQYF. The gene calls are TRBV7-6 and TRBJ2-7; D not resolved. V lost 8 bases and J lost 1, with 3 bases in between. The CDR3 length is 10 residues. The germline V gene has CDR1 SGHVS and CDR2 FNYEAQ.

This clonotype was seen a few times. The gene calls are TRBV7-9 and TRBJ1-1; no reliable D call. The germline V gene encodes CDR1 SEHNR and CDR2 FQNEAQ (reference sequence). V lost 2 bases to trimming and J lost 7 bases, with 11 bases between them. The CDR3 runs to 13 residues. The chain's CDR3 is CASSLLNQFEAFF. CDR3 DNA: TGTGCCAGCAGCTTATTGAATCAGTTTGAAGCTTTCTTT.

J is TRBJ1-3 and V is TRBV20-1; D unresolved. The germline CDR1 and CDR2 sequences are DFQATT and SNEGSKA (reference sequence). The CDR3 extends over 14 amino acids. The V gene lost 0 bases and the J gene lost 4 bases, with 10 bases spanning the gap. The CDR3 region is CSARDNPGGNTIYF. The CDR3 bases are TGCAGTGCTAGAGATAATCCGGGAGGAAACACCATATATTTT.

A few counts support this clonotype. V is TRBV20-1 and J is TRBJ2-1; D not certain. This CDR3 region has 16 residues. Germline CDR1 DFQATT, CDR2 SNEGSKA (reference sequence). Between the trimmed V and J ends, which lost 0 bases and 8 bases, there was a span of 20 bases. CDR3 DNA: TGCAGTGCTAGAGAATTCGGGCGGCCCCCTTTTGATGAGCAGTTCTTC. Protein: CSAREFGRPPFDEQFF.